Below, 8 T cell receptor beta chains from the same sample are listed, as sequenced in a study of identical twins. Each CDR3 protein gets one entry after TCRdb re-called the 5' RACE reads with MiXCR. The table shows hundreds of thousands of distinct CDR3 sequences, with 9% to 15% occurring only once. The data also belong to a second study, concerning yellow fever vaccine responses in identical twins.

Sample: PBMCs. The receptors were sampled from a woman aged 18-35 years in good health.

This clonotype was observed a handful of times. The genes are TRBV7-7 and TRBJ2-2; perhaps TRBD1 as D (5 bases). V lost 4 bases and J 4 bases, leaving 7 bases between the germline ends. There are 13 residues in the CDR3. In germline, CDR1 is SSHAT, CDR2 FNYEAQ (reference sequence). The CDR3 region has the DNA TGTGCCAGCAGCTCCAGGGCCACCGGGGAGCTGTTTTTT. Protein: CASSSRATGELFF.

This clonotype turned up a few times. The CDR3 DNA follows: TGTGCCAGCAGCGTAGTTCCTAGCGGGAGGGCATTTAGCGGGGAGCTGTTTTTT. This sequence encodes CASSVVPSGRAFSGELFF. This rearrangement joins TRBV9 to TRBJ2-2; 12 bases align to TRBD2. The CDR3 covers 18 residues. Trimming at V came to 0 bases and at J to 7 bases, leaving 10 bases not matched to a gene. The germline V gene encodes CDR1 SGDLS and CDR2 YYNGEE.

The CDR3 loop is CASSRSGTLNEKLFF. The CDR3 bases are TGTGCCAGCAGTCGTTCCGGGACATTAAATGAAAAACTGTTTTTT. V and J are TRBV28 and TRBJ1-4; D might be TRBD1 (6 bases). Per germline, CDR1 MDHEN and CDR2 SYDVKM. The CDR3 has 15 amino acids. The ends were cut back, 5 bases at V and 5 bases at J, with 15 bases in the middle.

CDR3 in amino acids: CATSDWRWETQYF. DNA of the CDR3: TGTGCCACCAGTGATTGGCGTTGGGAGACCCAGTACTTC. The chain joins TRBV24-1 to TRBJ2-5; no definite D call. The CDR3 consists of 13 residues. V lost 2 bases and J lost 5, with 8 bases in between. Per germline, CDR1 KGHDR and CDR2 SFDVKD.

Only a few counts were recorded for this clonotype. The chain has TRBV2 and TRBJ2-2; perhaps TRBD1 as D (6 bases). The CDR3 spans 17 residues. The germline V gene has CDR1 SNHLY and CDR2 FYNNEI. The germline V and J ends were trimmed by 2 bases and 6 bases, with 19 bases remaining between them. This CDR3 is CASSETALTGMAGELFF. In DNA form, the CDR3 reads TGTGCCAGCAGTGAAACCGCCCTAACAGGGATGGCCGGGGAGCTGTTTTTT.

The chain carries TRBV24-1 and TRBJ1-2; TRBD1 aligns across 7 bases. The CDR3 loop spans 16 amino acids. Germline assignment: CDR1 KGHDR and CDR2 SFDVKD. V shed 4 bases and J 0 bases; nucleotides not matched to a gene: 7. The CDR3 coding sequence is TGTGCCACCAGTGACAACCGACAGGGCCCTAACTATGGCTACACCTTC. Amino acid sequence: CATSDNRQGPNYGYTF.

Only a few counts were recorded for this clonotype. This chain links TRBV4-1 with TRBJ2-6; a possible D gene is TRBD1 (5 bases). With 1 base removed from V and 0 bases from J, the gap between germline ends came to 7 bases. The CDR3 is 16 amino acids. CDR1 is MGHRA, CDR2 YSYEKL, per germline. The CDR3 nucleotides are TGCGCCAGCAGCCAAGGACAGAGCTCTGGGGCCAACGTCCTGACTTTC. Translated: CASSQGQSSGANVLTF.

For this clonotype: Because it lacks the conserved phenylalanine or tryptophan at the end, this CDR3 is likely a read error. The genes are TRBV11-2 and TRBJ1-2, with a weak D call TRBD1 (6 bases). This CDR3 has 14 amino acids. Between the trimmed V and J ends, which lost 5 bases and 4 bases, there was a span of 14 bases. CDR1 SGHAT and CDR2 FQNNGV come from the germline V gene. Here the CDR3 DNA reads TGTGCCAGCAGCCCCAAGCAGGGGATCTATGGCTACACCCTC. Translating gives CASSPKQGIYGYTL.